The clone carrying this T cell receptor (beta chain) appeared a few times. The sample originates from a study of blood T cell repertoires in COVID-19. Study-wide context: From the United States, Italy and Spain came samples of acute and convalescent COVID-19. PBMCs, B-cell-depleted T cells, or T cells were the source of the cDNA or gDNA that made up the material.

V was clipped by 4 bases and J by 3 bases, with 10 bases between them. In germline, CDR1 is SGHDN, CDR2 FVKESK. This CDR3 contains 13 residues. How the authors handled the data: Amplification of reference gene primers was used by the study to estimate nucleated cell counts. Assay used: immunoSEQ multiplex PCR; TCRdb lists only in-frame clones, some missing. The V and J calls and clone size were taken over from that table, and D and trimming were inferred from the DNA. The table includes about 71,000 clones, roughly 82% detected once. The V gene is TRBV14, the J gene TRBJ2-7; D remains ambiguous. The sequence was collected from a woman of 80 years or more with acute or convalescent COVID-19. Sequenced input: peripheral blood. The CDR3 spells CASSPIGGYEQYF. The CDR3 bases are TGTGCCAGCAGCCCGATTGGCGGCTACGAGCAGTACTTC.